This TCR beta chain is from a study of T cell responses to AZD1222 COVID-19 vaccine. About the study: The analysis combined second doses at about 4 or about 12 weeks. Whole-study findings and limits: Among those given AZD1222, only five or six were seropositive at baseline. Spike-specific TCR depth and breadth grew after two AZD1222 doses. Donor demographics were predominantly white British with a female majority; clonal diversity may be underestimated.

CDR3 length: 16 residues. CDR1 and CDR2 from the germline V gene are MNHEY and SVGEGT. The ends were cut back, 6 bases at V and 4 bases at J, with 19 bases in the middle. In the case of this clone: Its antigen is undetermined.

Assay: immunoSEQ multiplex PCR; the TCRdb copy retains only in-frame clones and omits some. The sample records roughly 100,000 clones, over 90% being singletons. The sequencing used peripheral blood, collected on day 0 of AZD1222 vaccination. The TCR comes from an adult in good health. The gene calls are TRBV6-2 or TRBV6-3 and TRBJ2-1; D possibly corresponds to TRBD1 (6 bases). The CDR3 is CASSPVTGIRYNEQFF. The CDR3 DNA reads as TGTGCCAGCAGCCCTGTTACAGGGATCAGGTACAATGAGCAGTTCTTC.